The clone carrying this TCR beta chain appeared a few times. Antigen specificity is unknown. Then a second PCR, running roughly 6 to 11 cycles, was carried out with a sample-barcoded 5' primer and a J-beta primer mix. TCRdb reprocessed the 5' RACE reads with MiXCR, giving one entry per CDR3 protein. The sample yields approximately 780,000 distinct CDR3 sequences, 25% to 30% seen once. This record comes from a study of blood T cells in healthy people across ages. The study's findings and limits: Estimates of total diversity, which came from one million sequenced T cells, were considered to be underestimates.

The CDR3 contains 14 residues. The V end lost 4 bases, the J end lost 3 bases, and 12 bases lay between the germline ends. CDR1 is SGHVS and CDR2 is FNYEAQ in the germline V gene. This same sample was also taken into another study, of T cells of mothers and their children. That work contributes: Samples were obtained from a few healthy Caucasian mothers and their six children. Unrelated mother-child pairs always had slightly, but never significantly, lower normalized overlap than related pairs.

The chain has TRBV7-6 and TRBJ2-5; D unresolved. The sequence came from a boy under 18 in good health. The sequenced sample consisted of blood. This CDR3 is CASSSGRQKETQYF. Here the CDR3 DNA reads TGTGCCAGCAGCTCCGGACGGCAGAAAGAGACCCAGTACTTC.